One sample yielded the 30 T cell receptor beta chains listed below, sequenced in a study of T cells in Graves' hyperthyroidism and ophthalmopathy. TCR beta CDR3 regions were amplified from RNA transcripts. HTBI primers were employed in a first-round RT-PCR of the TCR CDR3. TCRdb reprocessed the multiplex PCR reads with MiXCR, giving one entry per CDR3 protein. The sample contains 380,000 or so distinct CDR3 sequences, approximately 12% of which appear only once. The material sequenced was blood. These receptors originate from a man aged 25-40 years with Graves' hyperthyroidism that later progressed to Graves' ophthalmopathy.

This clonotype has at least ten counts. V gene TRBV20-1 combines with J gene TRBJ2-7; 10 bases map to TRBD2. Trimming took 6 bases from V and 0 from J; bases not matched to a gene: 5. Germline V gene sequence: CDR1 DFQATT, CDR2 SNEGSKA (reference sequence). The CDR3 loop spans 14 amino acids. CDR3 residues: CSAGTSETSYEQYF. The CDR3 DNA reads TGCAGTGCCGGGACTAGCGAGACCTCCTACGAGCAGTACTTC.

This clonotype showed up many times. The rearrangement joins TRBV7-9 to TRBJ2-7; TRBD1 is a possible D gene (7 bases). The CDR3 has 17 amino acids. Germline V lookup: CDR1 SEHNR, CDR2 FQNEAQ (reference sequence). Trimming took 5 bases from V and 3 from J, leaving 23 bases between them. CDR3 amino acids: CASSGMGPGGWHYEQYF. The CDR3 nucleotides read TGTGCCAGCAGCGGAATGGGGCCAGGGGGGTGGCACTACGAGCAGTACTTC.

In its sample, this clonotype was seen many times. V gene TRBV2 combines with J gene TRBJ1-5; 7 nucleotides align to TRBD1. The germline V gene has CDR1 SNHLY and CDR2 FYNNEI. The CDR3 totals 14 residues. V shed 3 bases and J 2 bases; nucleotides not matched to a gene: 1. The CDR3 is CASSDGTGNQPQHF. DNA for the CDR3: TGTGCCAGCAGTGACGGGACAGGCAATCAGCCCCAGCATTTT. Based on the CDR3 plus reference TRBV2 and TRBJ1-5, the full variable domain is EPEVTQTPSHQVTQMGQEVILRCVPISNHLYFYWYRQILGQKVEFLVSFYNNEISEKSEIFDDQFSVERPDGSNFTLKIRSTKLEDSAMYFCASSDGTGNQPQHFGDGTRLSIL.

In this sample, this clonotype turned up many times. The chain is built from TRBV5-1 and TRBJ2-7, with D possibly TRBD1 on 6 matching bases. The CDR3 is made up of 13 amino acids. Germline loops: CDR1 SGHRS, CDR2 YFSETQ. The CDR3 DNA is TGCGCGGAAGGTCGGGACAAGGCCTACGAGCAGTACTTC. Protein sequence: CAEGRDKAYEQYF.

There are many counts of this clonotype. Here the CDR3 reads CASSFNSFYEQYF. CDR3 DNA: TGTGCCAGCAGCTTTAACAGCTTCTACGAGCAGTACTTC. This sequence joins TRBV7-9 and TRBJ2-7, with no clear D. The CDR3 length is 13 residues. The V end was cut by 3 bases, the J end by 3 bases, with 9 bases between. The V gene's germline CDR1 is SEHNR and CDR2 FQNEAQ (reference sequence).

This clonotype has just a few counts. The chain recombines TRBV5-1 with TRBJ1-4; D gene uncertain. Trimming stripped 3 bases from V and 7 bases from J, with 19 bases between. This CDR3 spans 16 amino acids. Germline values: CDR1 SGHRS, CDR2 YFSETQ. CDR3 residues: CASSWTGSGTGEKLFF. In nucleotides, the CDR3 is TGCGCCAGCAGCTGGACGGGTTCGGGCACCGGTGAAAAACTGTTTTTT.

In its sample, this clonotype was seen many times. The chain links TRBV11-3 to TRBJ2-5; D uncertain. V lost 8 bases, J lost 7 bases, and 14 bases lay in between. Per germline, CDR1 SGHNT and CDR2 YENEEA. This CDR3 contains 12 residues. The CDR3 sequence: CASAPVPGTQYF. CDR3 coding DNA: TGTGCCAGCGCTCCGGTGCCGGGGACCCAGTACTTC. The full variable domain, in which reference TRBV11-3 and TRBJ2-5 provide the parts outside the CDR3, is EAGVVQSPRYKIIEKKQPVAFWCNPISGHNTLYWYLQNLGQGPELLIRYENEEAVDDSQLPKDRFSAERLKGVDSTLKIQPAELGDSAVYLCASAPVPGTQYFGPGTRLLVL.

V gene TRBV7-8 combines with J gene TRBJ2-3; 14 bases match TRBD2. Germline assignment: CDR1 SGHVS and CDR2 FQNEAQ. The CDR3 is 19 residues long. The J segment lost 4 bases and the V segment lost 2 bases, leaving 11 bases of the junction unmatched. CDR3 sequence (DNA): TGTGCCAGCAGCTTAACCCGCGGGACTAGCGGGAGTCGGGCAGATACGCAGTATTTT. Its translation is CASSLTRGTSGSRADTQYF.

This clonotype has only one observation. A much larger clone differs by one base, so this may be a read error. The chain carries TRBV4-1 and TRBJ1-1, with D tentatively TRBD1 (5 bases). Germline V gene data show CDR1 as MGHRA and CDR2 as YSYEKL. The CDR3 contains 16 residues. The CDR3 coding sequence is TGCGTCAGCAGCCAAGATAGGAACAGGATGAACACTGAAGCTTTCTTT. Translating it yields CVSSQDRNRMNTEAFF.

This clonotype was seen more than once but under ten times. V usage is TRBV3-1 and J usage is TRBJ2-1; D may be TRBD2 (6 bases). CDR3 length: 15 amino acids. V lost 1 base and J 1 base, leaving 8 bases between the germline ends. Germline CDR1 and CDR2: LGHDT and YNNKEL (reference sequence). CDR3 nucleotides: TGTGCCAGCAGCCAAGCTGGGGGGTCCTACAATGAGCAGTTCTTC. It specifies CASSQAGGSYNEQFF.

The CDR3 here is CASSDWYGNEQFF. DNA of the CDR3: TGTGCCAGCAGTGATTGGTACGGCAATGAGCAGTTCTTC. The gene calls are TRBV25-1 and TRBJ2-1; D unresolved. Trimming stripped 3 bases from V and 6 bases from J, with 9 bases between. CDR1 MGHDK and CDR2 SYGVNS come from the germline V gene. The CDR3 length is 13 residues.

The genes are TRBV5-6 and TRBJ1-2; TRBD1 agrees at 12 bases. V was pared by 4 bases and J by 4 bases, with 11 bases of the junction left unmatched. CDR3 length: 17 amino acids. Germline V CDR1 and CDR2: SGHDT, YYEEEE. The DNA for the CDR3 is TGTGCCAGCAGCCAAATTACGGGGACAGGGGGCGCCTATGGCTACACCTTC. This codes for CASSQITGTGGAYGYTF.

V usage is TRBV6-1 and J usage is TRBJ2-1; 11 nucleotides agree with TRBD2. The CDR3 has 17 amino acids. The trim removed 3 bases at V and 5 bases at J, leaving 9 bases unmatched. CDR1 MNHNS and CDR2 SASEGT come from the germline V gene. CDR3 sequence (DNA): TGTGCCAGCAGTGACTCCATAGCGGGGGGGTATGACAATGAGCAGTTCTTC. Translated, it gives CASSDSIAGGYDNEQFF.

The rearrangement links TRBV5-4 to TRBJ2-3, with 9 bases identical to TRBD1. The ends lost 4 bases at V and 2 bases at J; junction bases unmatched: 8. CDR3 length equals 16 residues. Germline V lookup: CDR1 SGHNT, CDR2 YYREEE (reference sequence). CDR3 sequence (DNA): TGTGCCAGCAGCGGGGAGGACAGGGGTTACACAGATACGCAGTATTTT. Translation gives CASSGEDRGYTDTQYF. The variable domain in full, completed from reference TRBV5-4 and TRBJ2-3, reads ETGVTQSPTHLIKTRGQQVTLRCSSQSGHNTVSWYQQALGQGPQFIFQYYREEENGRGNFPPRFSGLQFPNYSSELNVNALELDDSALYLCASSGEDRGYTDTQYFGPGTRLTVL.

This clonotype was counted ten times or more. The CDR3 DNA follows: TGTGCCAGCAGTTTAGGGGTGGACGAGCAGTACTTC. It yields the protein CASSLGVDEQYF. The gene calls are TRBV28 and TRBJ2-7; D uncertain. Trimming left V 2 bases short and J 5 bases short, with 7 bases between. Germline loops: CDR1 MDHEN, CDR2 SYDVKM. The CDR3 is 12 residues long.

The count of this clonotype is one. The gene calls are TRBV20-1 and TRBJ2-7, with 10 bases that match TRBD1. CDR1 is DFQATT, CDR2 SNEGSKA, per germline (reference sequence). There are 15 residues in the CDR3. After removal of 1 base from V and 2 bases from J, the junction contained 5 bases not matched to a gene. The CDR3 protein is CSARGSTGGTYEQYF. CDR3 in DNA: TGCAGTGCTAGAGGCTCGACAGGGGGCACCTACGAGCAGTACTTC.

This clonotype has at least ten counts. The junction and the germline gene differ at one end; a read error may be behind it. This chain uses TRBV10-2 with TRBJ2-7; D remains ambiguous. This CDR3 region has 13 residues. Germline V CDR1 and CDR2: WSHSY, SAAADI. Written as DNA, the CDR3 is TGTGCCAGCAGTGAAAACCCCACCTACGAGCAGTACTTC. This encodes CASSENPTYEQYF.

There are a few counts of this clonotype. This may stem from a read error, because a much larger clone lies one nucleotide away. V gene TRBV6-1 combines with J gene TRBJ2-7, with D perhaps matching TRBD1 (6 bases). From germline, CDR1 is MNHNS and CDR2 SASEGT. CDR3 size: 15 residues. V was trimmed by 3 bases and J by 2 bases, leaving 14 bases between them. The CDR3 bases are TGTGCCAGCAGTGAGGTCGGGACACCTACCTACGAGCAGTACTTC. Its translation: CASSEVGTPTYEQYF.

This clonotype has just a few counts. The chain's CDR3 is CASSQPWLWTEATNEKLFF. CDR3 nucleotides: TGCGCCAGCAGCCAACCATGGCTATGGACGGAAGCAACTAATGAAAAACTGTTTTTT. This chain links TRBV4-1 with TRBJ1-4; D remains unclear. This CDR3 contains 19 residues. Germline values: CDR1 MGHRA, CDR2 YSYEKL. V was trimmed by 2 bases and J by 0 bases, leaving 19 bases between them.

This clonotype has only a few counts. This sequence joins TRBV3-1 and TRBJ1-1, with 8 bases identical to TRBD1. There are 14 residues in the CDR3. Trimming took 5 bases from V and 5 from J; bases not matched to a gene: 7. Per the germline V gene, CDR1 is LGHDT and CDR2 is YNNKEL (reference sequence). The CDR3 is CASSTWDRRTEAFF. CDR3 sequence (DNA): TGTGCCAGCAGCACCTGGGACAGGAGGACTGAAGCTTTCTTT.

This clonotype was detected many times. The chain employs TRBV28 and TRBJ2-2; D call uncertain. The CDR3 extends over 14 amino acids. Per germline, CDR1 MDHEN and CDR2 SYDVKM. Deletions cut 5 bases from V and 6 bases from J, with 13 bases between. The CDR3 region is CASSPAPNPGELFF. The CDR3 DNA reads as TGTGCCAGCAGTCCCGCCCCAAACCCCGGGGAGCTGTTTTTT. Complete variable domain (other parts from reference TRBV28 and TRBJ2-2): DVKVTQSSRYLVKRTGEKVFLECVQDMDHENMFWYRQDPGLGLRLIYFSYDVKMKEKGDIPEGYSVSREKKERFSLILESASTNQTSMYLCASSPAPNPGELFFGEGSRLTVL.

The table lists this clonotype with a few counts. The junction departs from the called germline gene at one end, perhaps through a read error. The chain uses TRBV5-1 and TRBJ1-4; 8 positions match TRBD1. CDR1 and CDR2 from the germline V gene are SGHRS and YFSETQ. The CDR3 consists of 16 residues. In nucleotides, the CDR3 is TGCGCCAGCAGCTTGGCTCAGGGGGCAGCTAATGAAAACCTGTTTTTT. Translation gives CASSLAQGAANENLFF.

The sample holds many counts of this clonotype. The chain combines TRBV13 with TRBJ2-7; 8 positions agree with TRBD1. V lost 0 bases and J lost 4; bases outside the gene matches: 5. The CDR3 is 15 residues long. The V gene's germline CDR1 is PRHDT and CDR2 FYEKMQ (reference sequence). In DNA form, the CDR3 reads TGTGCCAGCAGCTTAGGCGGACAGGGAAAATACGAGCAGTACTTC. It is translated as CASSLGGQGKYEQYF.

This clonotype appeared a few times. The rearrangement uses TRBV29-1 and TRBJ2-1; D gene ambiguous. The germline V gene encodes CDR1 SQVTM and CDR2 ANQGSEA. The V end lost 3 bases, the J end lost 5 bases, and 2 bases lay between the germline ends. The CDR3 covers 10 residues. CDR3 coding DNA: TGCAGCGTTGACGACAATGAGCAGTTCTTC. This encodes CSVDDNEQFF.

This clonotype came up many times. The CDR3 DNA follows: TGTGCCAGCAGCCCGAGGACCGTGGGGGAAAAACTGTTTTTT. Residues: CASSPRTVGEKLFF. This chain uses TRBV3-1 with TRBJ1-4; D is unresolved. Germline V gene sequence: CDR1 LGHDT, CDR2 YNNKEL (reference sequence). CDR3 length: 14 amino acids. Trimming stripped 4 bases from V and 8 bases from J, with 14 bases between.

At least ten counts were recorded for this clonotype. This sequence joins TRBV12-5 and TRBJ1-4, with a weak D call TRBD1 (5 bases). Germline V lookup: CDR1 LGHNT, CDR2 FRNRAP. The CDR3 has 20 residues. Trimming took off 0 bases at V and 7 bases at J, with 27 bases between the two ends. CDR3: CASGLVQSSGTSPRGEKLFF. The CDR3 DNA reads TGTGCTAGTGGTTTGGTACAGTCATCAGGGACCTCCCCACGGGGTGAAAAACTGTTTTTT.

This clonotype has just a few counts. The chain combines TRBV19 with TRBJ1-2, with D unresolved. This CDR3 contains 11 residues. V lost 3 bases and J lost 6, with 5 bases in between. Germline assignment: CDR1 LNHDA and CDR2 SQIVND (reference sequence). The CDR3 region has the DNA TGTGCCAGTAGTATTCAGGATGGCTACACCTTC. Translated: CASSIQDGYTF.

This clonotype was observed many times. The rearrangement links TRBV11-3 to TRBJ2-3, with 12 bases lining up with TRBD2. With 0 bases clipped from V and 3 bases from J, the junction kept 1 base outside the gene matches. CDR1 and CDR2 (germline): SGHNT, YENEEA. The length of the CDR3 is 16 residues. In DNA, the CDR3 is TGTGCCAGCAGCTTAGAAGGGACTAGCGGGACAGATACGCAGTATTTT. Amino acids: CASSLEGTSGTDTQYF.

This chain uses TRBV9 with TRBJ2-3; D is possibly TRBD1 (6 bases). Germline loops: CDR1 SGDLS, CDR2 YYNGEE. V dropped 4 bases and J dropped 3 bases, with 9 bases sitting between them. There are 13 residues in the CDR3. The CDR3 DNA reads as TGTGCCAGCAGCCGCACAGGGACAGATACGCAGTATTTT. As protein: CASSRTGTDTQYF.

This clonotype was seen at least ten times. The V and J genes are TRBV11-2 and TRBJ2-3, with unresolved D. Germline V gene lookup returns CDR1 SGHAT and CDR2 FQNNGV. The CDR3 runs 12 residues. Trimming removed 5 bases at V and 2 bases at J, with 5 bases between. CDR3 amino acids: CASSLFTDTQYF. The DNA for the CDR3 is TGTGCCAGCAGCCTATTCACAGATACGCAGTATTTT.